These 14 T cell receptor beta chains were all obtained from the same sample, sequenced in a study of beta chain features in type 1 diabetes. General study findings and limits: Shorter TCRB CDR3s, moderately but significantly so, marked every one of the four CD4+ subsets in Type 1 diabetes patients.

Sequenced material consisted of expressed TCRB transcripts (all of the isolated RNA was reverse transcribed). Clones were read by immunoSEQ multiplex PCR, and TCRdb kept only the in-frame ones, dropping some. The repertoire holds 300,000 to 400,000 clones, over 8.5% seen once, with 0.45% to 0.65% in the top ten. No antigen has been assigned to these receptors. Sequencing was carried out using central memory CD4+ T cells from blood. These receptors came from a man younger than 40 with type 1 diabetes.

The V call is TRBV5-4, the J call TRBJ2-1, with 12 positions matching TRBD2. The length of the CDR3 is 15 residues. From germline, CDR1 is SGHNT and CDR2 YYREEE (reference sequence). V shed 2 bases and J 9 bases; nucleotides not matched to a gene: 6. CDR3 nucleotide sequence: TGTGCCAGCAGCTTCCTAGCGGGAGGGGCGGGTGAGCAGTTCTTC. Its protein is CASSFLAGGAGEQFF.

This clone was detected a few times. The chain has TRBV10-1 and TRBJ2-1; 8 bases fit TRBD2. Losses at the gene ends were 0 bases for V and 3 bases for J; bases not matched to a gene: 4. The V gene's germline CDR1 is WNHNN and CDR2 SYGVQD (reference sequence). The CDR3 is 16 amino acids. The DNA of the CDR3 is TGCGCCAGCAGTGAGTCGGGCGGGAGGAACTACAATGAGCAGTTCTTC. Translation: CASSESGGRNYNEQFF.

This chain joins TRBV27 and TRBJ2-5, with D perhaps assigned TRBD1 or TRBD2 (6 bases each). With 8 bases removed from V and 3 bases from J, the gap between germline ends came to 19 bases. CDR1 MNHEY and CDR2 SMNVEV come from the germline V gene (reference sequence). This CDR3 contains 15 residues. CDR3 nucleotide sequence: TGTGCCAGCGGGGAACCCCACGGGGGCAAAGAGACCCAGTACTTC. Translated: CASGEPHGGKETQYF.

The genes are TRBV27 and TRBJ1-5; D is uncertain. This CDR3 is 14 amino acids long. V gave up 5 bases and J gave up 7 bases, with 15 bases separating them. Germline V lookup: CDR1 MNHEY, CDR2 SMNVEV (reference sequence). The CDR3, as DNA: TGTGCCAGCAGTGTCATAACCGGGAAACAGCCCCAGCATTTT. This encodes CASSVITGKQPQHF.

This clone was seen more than once but under ten times. The chain carries TRBV7-2 and TRBJ2-5, with 8 bases identical to TRBD2. This CDR3 spans 15 amino acids. The J segment lost 2 bases and the V segment lost 3 bases, leaving 5 bases of the junction unmatched. Germline V gene sequence: CDR1 SGHTA, CDR2 FQGNSA. CDR3 DNA: TGTGCCAGCAGCTTGACCGGGACTAGACAAGAGACCCAGTACTTC. This encodes CASSLTGTRQETQYF.

This chain joins TRBV28 and TRBJ1-1, with a weak D call TRBD1 (5 bases). The germline CDR1 and CDR2 sequences are MDHEN and SYDVKM. V gave up 6 bases and J gave up 6 bases, with 11 bases separating them. The CDR3 spans 12 residues. CDR3 DNA: TGTGCCAGCAGGCTACGACAGTCTGAAGCTTTCTTT. The encoded protein is CASRLRQSEAFF.

The chain uses TRBV6-1 and TRBJ2-3; a possible D gene is TRBD1 (6 bases). V lost 11 bases to trimming and J lost 1 base, with 13 bases between them. The CDR3 runs 13 residues. From germline, CDR1 is MNHNS and CDR2 SASEGT. The CDR3 region is CASGEGGTDTQYF. DNA for the CDR3: TGTGCCTCCGGAGAGGGGGGCACAGATACGCAGTATTTT.

The V call is TRBV30, the J call TRBJ1-5; maybe TRBD1 (5 bases). Germline V gene sequence: CDR1 GTSNPN, CDR2 SVGIG (reference sequence). Deletions cut 4 bases from V and 1 base from J, with 8 bases between. The CDR3 covers 13 residues. CDR3 region: CAWTGSSNQPQHF. In nucleotides, the CDR3 is TGTGCCTGGACAGGGTCCAGCAATCAGCCCCAGCATTTT.

This clone was counted many times. This rearrangement joins TRBV29-1 to TRBJ2-5; 7 nucleotides agree with TRBD1. J lost 4 bases, V lost 5 bases, and 7 bases had no gene match. This CDR3 is built from 13 residues. In germline, CDR1 is SQVTM, CDR2 ANQGSEA. The CDR3 sequence is CSVLGGRGETQYF. CDR3 DNA sequence: TGCAGCGTTTTAGGGGGCAGGGGAGAGACCCAGTACTTC.

This clone was seen repeatedly, ten times or more. The chain links TRBV28 to TRBJ2-1; D possibly corresponds to TRBD1 (6 bases). The V end lost 7 bases, the J end lost 15 bases, and 31 bases lay between the germline ends. Germline values: CDR1 MDHEN, CDR2 SYDVKM. This CDR3 spans 16 amino acids. In DNA form, the CDR3 reads TGTGCCAGCACTCCGCCCTTAACAGGGTTTCGGCGCAGCACGTTCTTC. The encoded protein is CASTPPLTGFRRSTFF.

The sample holds a few counts of this clone. The identical CDR3 is also encoded by other nucleotide sequences in the sample. The J gene is TRBJ2-7, the V gene TRBV27; TRBD1 matches 7 bases. This CDR3 has 14 residues. From germline, CDR1 is MNHEY and CDR2 SMNVEV (reference sequence). V shed 2 bases, J shed 2 bases, and the junction held 3 bases outside the gene matches. The CDR3 here is CASSLRQGPYEQYF. The CDR3, as DNA: TGTGCCAGCAGTTTAAGACAGGGACCCTACGAGCAGTACTTC.

The rearrangement uses TRBV6-6 and TRBJ1-2; perhaps TRBD1 as D (5 bases). Germline V gene sequence: CDR1 MNHNY, CDR2 SVGAGI (reference sequence). The CDR3 is 15 amino acids. With 8 bases removed from V and 8 bases from J, the gap between germline ends came to 24 bases. In DNA form, the CDR3 reads TGTGCCAGCGGACCGGGGACCGGGGTAGAAAGGGGCTACACCTTC. This codes for CASGPGTGVERGYTF.

The rearrangement joins TRBV29-1 to TRBJ1-1; D is unclear. V was clipped by 1 base and J by 7 bases, with 10 bases between them. The germline V gene encodes CDR1 SQVTM and CDR2 ANQGSEA. The CDR3 is 12 residues long. CDR3 protein: CSVEGPGFEAFF. The CDR3 DNA is TGCAGCGTTGAAGGGCCAGGCTTTGAAGCTTTCTTT.

This clone has a handful of counts. The chain uses TRBV6-5 and TRBJ1-4, with TRBD1 matching over 7 bases. The ends lost 6 bases at V and 4 bases at J; junction bases unmatched: 5. Germline lookup yields CDR1 MNHEY and CDR2 SVGAGI. The CDR3 totals 14 residues. Written as DNA, the CDR3 is TGTGCCAGCAGAGGCAGGGGGATTAATGAAAAACTGTTTTTT. This codes for CASRGRGINEKLFF.